The 30 T cell receptor beta chains below all came from one sample that was sequenced in a study of blood T cell repertoires in COVID-19. Only in-frame clones appear in the TCRdb table, and some are missing; sequencing was by immunoSEQ multiplex PCR. The sample has approximately 45,000 clones, approximately 90% seen once. Sequencing input: peripheral blood. These receptors came from a man aged 35-49 years with active COVID-19.

This clone was picked up a small number of times. The V gene is TRBV9, the J gene TRBJ2-2, with 12 bases that match TRBD2. The V segment lost 1 base and the J segment 0 bases; nucleotides outside the gene matches: 16. Germline CDR1 SGDLS, CDR2 YYNGEE. The CDR3 has 22 amino acids. The DNA for the CDR3 is TGTGCCAGCAGCGTAAGGCCCACCCTAAGGACTAGCGGGGACGCGAACACCGGGGAGCTGTTTTTT. It codes for CASSVRPTLRTSGDANTGELFF.

The gene calls are TRBV19 and TRBJ1-1, with D uncertain. The germline V gene encodes CDR1 LNHDA and CDR2 SQIVND (reference sequence). The CDR3 has 13 residues. Trimming removed 7 bases from V and 4 bases from J, with 13 bases in between. CDR3 in amino acids: CASNPGTGTEAFF. CDR3 DNA: TGTGCCAGTAATCCGGGTACGGGCACTGAAGCTTTCTTT.

Note on this clone: Its ends do not fully match the called genes, so a read error is possible. The V call is TRBV9, the J call TRBJ2-7; 13 bases fit TRBD2. The CDR3 is made up of 17 amino acids. In germline, CDR1 is SGDLS, CDR2 YYNGEE. CDR3 sequence (DNA): TGTGCCCGCAGCGGGGGGGGACTAGCGGGAAGAGCCTACGAGCAGTACTTC. As protein: CARSGGGLAGRAYEQYF. The variable domain in full, completed from reference TRBV9 and TRBJ2-7, reads DSGVTQTPKHLITATGQRVTLRCSPRSGDLSVYWYQQSLDQGLQFLIQYYNGEERAKGNILERFSAQQFPDLHSELNLSSLELGDSALYFCARSGGGLAGRAYEQYFGPGTRLTVT.

This chain connects TRBV7-9 to TRBJ1-1, with D perhaps matching TRBD1 (6 bases). Germline-derived CDR1 and CDR2 are SEHNR and FQNEAQ (reference sequence). The CDR3 extends over 16 amino acids. V gave up 5 bases and J gave up 5 bases, with 21 bases separating them. CDR3 sequence (DNA): TGTGCCAGCAGCCCTGGCGGGGGGCGAGGGGGTACTGAAGCTTTCTTT. Encoded protein: CASSPGGGRGGTEAFF.

On this clone: Other DNA sequences within the sample encode an identical CDR3. The chain is built from TRBV4-1 and TRBJ2-5; 14 bases map to TRBD2. V was clipped by 3 bases and J by 4 bases; unmatched bases: 4. The CDR3 sequence is 16 residues long. CDR1 is MGHRA, CDR2 YSYEKL, per germline. The CDR3 sequence is CASSQRLAGGGETQYF. DNA for the CDR3: TGCGCCAGCAGCCAGAGACTAGCGGGAGGGGGAGAGACCCAGTACTTC.

The chain couples TRBV18 to TRBJ2-2; TRBD1 is a possible D gene (6 bases). The germline CDR1 and CDR2 sequences are KGHSH and LQKENI. The CDR3 loop spans 16 amino acids. Between the trimmed V and J ends, which lost 6 bases and 0 bases, there was a span of 14 bases. CDR3 coding DNA: TGTGCCAGCTCCAATAGCAGGGGATCGAACACCGGGGAGCTGTTTTTT. As protein: CASSNSRGSNTGELFF.

The J gene is TRBJ1-1, the V gene TRBV7-2; 8 nucleotides align to TRBD1. V lost 2 bases to trimming and J lost 3 bases; unmatched junction nucleotides: 2. The CDR3 has 14 residues. In germline, CDR1 is SGHTA, CDR2 FQGNSA. CDR3 sequence: CASSLQGAYTEAFF. In DNA, the CDR3 is TGTGCCAGCAGCTTACAGGGGGCGTACACTGAAGCTTTCTTT.

The V call is TRBV3-1 (or the pseudogene TRBV3-2), the J call TRBJ2-7, with a possible D match to TRBD1 (6 bases). The CDR3 contains 15 residues. Trimming stripped 2 bases from V and 5 bases from J, with 16 bases between. The germline V gene encodes CDR1 LGHDT and CDR2 YNNKEL (reference sequence). This CDR3 is CASSQNPGTLNEQYF. The CDR3 bases are TGTGCCAGCAGCCAAAATCCCGGGACACTCAACGAGCAGTACTTC.

The rearrangement joins TRBV5-6 to TRBJ2-1, with D perhaps TRBD2 (5 bases). The CDR3 runs to 15 residues. The germline V gene has CDR1 SGHDT and CDR2 YYEEEE. V shed 7 bases and J shed 4 bases, with 18 bases lying between them. The CDR3 DNA sequence: TGTGCCAGCGGATCCGGGATGGTCTTATACAATGAGCAGTTCTTC. This sequence encodes CASGSGMVLYNEQFF.

This chain links TRBV7-3 with TRBJ1-2; no clear D. Deletions cut 2 bases from V and 8 bases from J, with 12 bases between. Germline CDR1 SGHTA, CDR2 FQGTGA. The CDR3 length is 13 residues. This CDR3 is CASSLGGSGGYTF. DNA of the CDR3: TGTGCCAGCAGCTTAGGAGGGAGTGGAGGCTACACCTTC.

The rearrangement uses TRBV20-1 and TRBJ2-3; D possibly corresponds to TRBD1 (6 bases). The germline gives CDR1 DFQATT, CDR2 SNEGSKA (reference sequence). The CDR3 spans 11 residues. V lost 7 bases, J lost 6 bases, and 11 bases lay in between. The CDR3 spells CSGQDTDTQYF. CDR3 in DNA: TGCAGTGGACAGGACACGGATACGCAGTATTTT.

The chain joins TRBV5-1 to TRBJ2-1, with D perhaps matching TRBD2 (6 bases). V lost 0 bases to trimming and J lost 7 bases, with 11 bases between them. CDR1 and CDR2 from the germline V gene are SGHRS and YFSETQ. CDR3 length equals 14 residues. CDR3 DNA: TGCGCCAGCAGCTTGGTGGAGGGCTCAAATGAGCAGTTCTTC. This translates into CASSLVEGSNEQFF. Variable domain in full (rest from reference TRBV5-1 and TRBJ2-1): KAGVTQTPRYLIKTRGQQVTLSCSPISGHRSVSWYQQTPGQGLQFLFEYFSETQRNKGNFPGRFSGRQFSNSRSEMNVSTLELGDSALYLCASSLVEGSNEQFFGPGTRLTVL.

This clone appeared a single time. The chain links TRBV7-9 to TRBJ2-1; 8 nucleotides agree with TRBD1. Looked up from germline, CDR1 is SEHNR and CDR2 is FQNEAQ (reference sequence). Unmatched junction bases numbered 9, after V lost 5 bases and J lost 6 bases. CDR3 length: 15 residues. CDR3: CASSHERTGTNEQFF. DNA for the CDR3: TGTGCCAGCAGCCACGAGCGGACAGGGACCAATGAGCAGTTCTTC.

The V call is TRBV21-1, the J call TRBJ1-1. TRBV21-1 is a pseudogene locus. This CDR3 spans 13 amino acids. CDR3 region: CASSKGRNTEAFF. In DNA form, the CDR3 reads TGTGCCAGCAGCAAAGGTCGGAACACTGAAGCTTTCTTT.

This chain connects TRBV28 to TRBJ1-4; a weak D match, TRBD1 (5 bases). Germline CDR1 MDHEN, CDR2 SYDVKM. This CDR3 has 14 amino acids. The V gene lost 7 bases and the J gene lost 6 bases, with 15 bases spanning the gap. CDR3 region: CASTPPGLYEKLFF. The CDR3 region has the DNA TGTGCCAGCACCCCGCCGGGACTTTATGAAAAACTGTTTTTT.

This clone was seen a handful of times. V and J are TRBV19 and TRBJ2-7; 7 bases agree with TRBD2. Germline V CDR1 and CDR2: LNHDA, SQIVND (reference sequence). CDR3 length equals 13 residues. V shed 6 bases, J shed 5 bases, and the junction held 7 bases outside the gene matches. CDR3 DNA sequence: TGTGCCAGTAGCCCGGGACTACTAAACGAGCAGTACTTC. Encoded protein: CASSPGLLNEQYF.

The rearrangement uses TRBV27 and TRBJ2-7; a possible D gene is TRBD1 (6 bases). CDR3 size: 15 residues. V was trimmed by 1 base and J by 1 base, leaving 11 bases between them. Looked up from germline, CDR1 is MNHEY and CDR2 is SMNVEV (reference sequence). As DNA, the CDR3 is TGTGCCAGCAGTTTATTAGGGGGATCGTCCTACGAGCAGTACTTC. It encodes CASSLLGGSSYEQYF.

Only one count was recorded for this clone. The rearrangement joins TRBV18 to TRBJ2-7; D unclear. The CDR3 spans 13 residues. Between the trimmed V and J ends, which lost 2 bases and 2 bases, there was a span of 7 bases. Per the germline V gene, CDR1 is KGHSH and CDR2 is LQKENI. CDR3 region: CASSPENTYEQYF. The CDR3 DNA sequence: TGTGCCAGCTCACCAGAGAATACCTACGAGCAGTACTTC.

The rearrangement joins TRBV11-3 to TRBJ2-3; 8 nucleotides align to TRBD1. The V gene's germline CDR1 is SGHNT and CDR2 YENEEA. V gave up 5 bases and J gave up 1 base; unmatched junction bases: 2. This CDR3 spans 14 amino acids. The CDR3 sequence: CASSLQGGTDTQYF. CDR3 sequence (DNA): TGTGCCAGCAGCCTACAGGGGGGCACAGATACGCAGTATTTT.

This clone was detected only a few times. The CDR3 loop is CASSEQVNTGELFF. DNA for the CDR3: TGTGCCAGCAGTGAACAGGTTAACACCGGGGAGCTGTTTTTT. V usage is TRBV6-4 and J usage is TRBJ2-2; the D gene is possibly TRBD1 (5 bases). CDR1 is MRHNA and CDR2 is SNTAGT in the germline V gene. The CDR3 covers 14 residues. The germline V and J ends were trimmed by 3 bases and 2 bases, with 7 bases remaining between them.

This chain joins TRBV13 and TRBJ1-1; 9 nucleotides align to TRBD1. CDR3 length: 12 amino acids. Trimming cost V 11 bases and J 1 base; bases outside gene matches: 2. CDR1 and CDR2 from the germline V gene are PRHDT and FYEKMQ (reference sequence). The CDR3 DNA is TGTGCCGGGGGACAGGGGAACACTGAAGCTTTCTTT. Its translation: CAGGQGNTEAFF.

The rearrangement uses TRBV27 and TRBJ2-1, with TRBD2 matching over 12 bases. This CDR3 region has 15 residues. Germline CDR1 MNHEY, CDR2 SMNVEV (reference sequence). V trimming: 0 bases; J trimming: 12 bases; junction bases outside the gene matches: 6. CDR3 sequence: CASSLSPSGRAGQFF. The CDR3 DNA follows: TGTGCCAGCAGTTTATCACCTAGCGGGAGGGCAGGGCAGTTCTTC.

V and J are TRBV7-6 and TRBJ2-3; 12 nucleotides line up with TRBD2. The trim removed 0 bases at V and 0 bases at J, leaving 7 bases unmatched. Looked up from germline, CDR1 is SGHVS and CDR2 is FNYEAQ. This CDR3 spans 19 amino acids. CDR3 coding DNA: TGTGCCAGCAGCTTAGCGTTGAAAGGACTAGCGGGAAGCACAGATACGCAGTATTTT. This gives the protein CASSLALKGLAGSTDTQYF. Filled out from reference TRBV7-6 and TRBJ2-3, the complete variable domain reads GAGVSQSPRYKVTKRGQDVALRCDPISGHVSLYWYRQALGQGPEFLTYFNYEAQQDKSGLPNDRFSAERPEGSISTLTIQRTEQRDSAMYRCASSLALKGLAGSTDTQYFGPGTRLTVL.

This clone was seen a single time. The chain recombines TRBV30 with TRBJ2-4; no clear D. Germline V gene lookup returns CDR1 GTSNPN and CDR2 SVGIG (reference sequence). The CDR3 loop spans 12 amino acids. Trimming cost V 3 bases and J 9 bases, with 12 bases left between them. The CDR3 sequence is CAWSPPTSIQYF. The CDR3 DNA sequence: TGTGCCTGGAGCCCTCCTACCTCCATTCAGTACTTC.

The chain links TRBV19 to TRBJ1-3; tentative D call: TRBD1 (6 bases). Germline V lookup: CDR1 LNHDA, CDR2 SQIVND (reference sequence). CDR3 length equals 16 residues. V dropped 3 bases and J dropped 2 bases, with 14 bases sitting between them. CDR3 bases: TGTGCCAGTAGTATTTTTGTAGGGGGAGCTGGAAACACCATATATTTT. Translating it yields CASSIFVGGAGNTIYF.

This clone appeared a single time. This chain uses TRBV6-5 with TRBJ2-5, with TRBD2 identical over 11 bases. The V gene end was trimmed by 8 bases and the J gene end by 5 bases; junction bases not matched to a gene: 10. The germline CDR1 and CDR2 sequences are MNHEY and SVGAGI. This CDR3 spans 15 amino acids. The CDR3 bases are TGTGCCAGCCGGTTACTAGCGGGAGAGGGGGAGACCCAGTACTTC. Protein product: CASRLLAGEGETQYF.

This clone appeared a single time. CDR3 bases: TGTGCCTGGCACCGGACAGGGGAAGGCTATGGCTACACCTTC. This translates into CAWHRTGEGYGYTF. The chain employs TRBV30 and TRBJ1-2, with 9 positions matching TRBD1. This CDR3 region has 14 residues. V trimming: 5 bases; J trimming: 4 bases; junction bases outside the gene matches: 8. CDR1 is GTSNPN, CDR2 SVGIG, per germline (reference sequence).

The chain links TRBV6-1 to TRBJ1-5; no definite D call. The V end lost 2 bases, the J end lost 4 bases, and 15 bases lay between the germline ends. This CDR3 region has 16 residues. Germline V gives CDR1 MNHNS, CDR2 SASEGT. The CDR3 DNA reads as TGTGCCAGCAGTGAACTGGGTTTGGGAGGGAATCAGCCCCAGCATTTT. This translates into CASSELGLGGNQPQHF.

The chain has TRBV5-4 and TRBJ2-5; the D gene is possibly TRBD1 (6 bases). Trimming removed 2 bases from V and 2 bases from J, with 10 bases in between. The CDR3 has 14 amino acids. Germline CDR1 and CDR2: SGHNT and YYREEE (reference sequence). The CDR3 loop is CASSFGTQQETQYF. CDR3 bases: TGTGCCAGCAGCTTCGGGACACAGCAAGAGACCCAGTACTTC.

V usage is TRBV6-5 and J usage is TRBJ1-5; perhaps TRBD1 as D (5 bases). The CDR3 runs 14 residues. Germline V lookup: CDR1 MNHEY, CDR2 SVGAGI. V was cut by 7 bases and J by 0 bases, with 10 bases left in between. As DNA, the CDR3 is TGTGCCAGCAATCCGGGGGATAGCAATCAGCCCCAGCATTTT. Encoded protein: CASNPGDSNQPQHF.